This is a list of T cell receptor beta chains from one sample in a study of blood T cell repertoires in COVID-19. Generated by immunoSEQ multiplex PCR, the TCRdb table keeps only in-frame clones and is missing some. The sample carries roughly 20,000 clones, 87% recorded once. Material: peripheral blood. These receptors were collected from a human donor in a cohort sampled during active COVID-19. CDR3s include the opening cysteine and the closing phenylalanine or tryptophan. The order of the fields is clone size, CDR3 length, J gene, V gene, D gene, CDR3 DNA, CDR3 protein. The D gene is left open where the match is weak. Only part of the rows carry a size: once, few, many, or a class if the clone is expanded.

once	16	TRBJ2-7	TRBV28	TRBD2	TGTGCCAGCAATCCCGCGTTGGGGGGGACCACCTACGAGCAGTACTTC	CASNPALGGTTYEQYF
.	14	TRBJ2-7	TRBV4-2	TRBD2	TGTGCCAGCAGCCCGACTAGCCGAACCTACGAGCAGTACTTC	CASSPTSRTYEQYF
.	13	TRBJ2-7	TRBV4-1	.	TGCGCCAGCAGCCAAGGACTCTCCTACGAGCAGTACTTC	CASSQGLSYEQYF
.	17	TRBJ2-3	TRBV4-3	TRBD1	TGCGCCAGCAGCCAAGATCTGGGGACAGGGAGCACAGATACGCAGTATTTT	CASSQDLGTGSTDTQYF
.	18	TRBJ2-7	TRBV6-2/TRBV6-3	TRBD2	TGTGCCAGCAGTTCTGGGCTAGCGGGAGGATTGGGCGCCTACGAGCAGTACTTC	CASSSGLAGGLGAYEQYF
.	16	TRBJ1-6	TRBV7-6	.	TGTGCCAGCAGCTTAGAACCCCAGGGTACTCCTTCACCCCTCCACTTT	CASSLEPQGTPSPLHF
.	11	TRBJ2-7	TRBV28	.	TGTGCCAGCTGGGGCAGCTACGAGCAGTACTTC	CASWGSYEQYF
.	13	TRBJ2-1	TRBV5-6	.	TGTGCCAGCGGGGACTGGGCCTACAATGAGCAGTTCTTC	CASGDWAYNEQFF
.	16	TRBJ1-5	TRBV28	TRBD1	TGTGCCAGCAGTTCAGGGAAACAGGGGCACCATCAGCCCCAGCATTTT	CASSSGKQGHHQPQHF
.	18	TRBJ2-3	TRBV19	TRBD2	TGTGCCAGTAGTATAGATCCACGGACTAGCGGTGGCACAGATACGCAGTATTTT	CASSIDPRTSGGTDTQYF
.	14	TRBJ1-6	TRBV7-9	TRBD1	TGTGCCAGCAGCTCGGGACAGCCTAATTCACCCCTCCACTTT	CASSSGQPNSPLHF
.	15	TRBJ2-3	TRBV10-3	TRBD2	TGTGCCATCAGTGAGCCTAGCGGGAAGGCAGATACGCAGTATTTT	CAISEPSGKADTQYF
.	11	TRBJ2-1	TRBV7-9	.	TGTGCCAGCAGCTTATACAGGGAGCAGTTCTTC	CASSLYREQFF
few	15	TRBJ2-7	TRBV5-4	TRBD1	TGTGCCAGCAGCACAGGGGGACAGGGGAAGGCCGAGCAGTACTTC	CASSTGGQGKAEQYF
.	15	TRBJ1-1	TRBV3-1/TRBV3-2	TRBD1	TGTGCCAGCAGCCACTTTGGACAGGTGAACACTGAAGCTTTCTTT	CASSHFGQVNTEAFF
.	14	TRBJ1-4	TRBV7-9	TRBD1	TGTGCCAGCAGCCGGACAGGGTCCCGTGAAAAACTGTTTTTT	CASSRTGSREKLFF
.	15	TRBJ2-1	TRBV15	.	TGTGCCACCAGCAGAGGTGGGGGGAGCCTTCTGGAGCAGTTCTTC	CATSRGGGSLLEQFF
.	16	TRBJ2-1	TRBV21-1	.	TGTGCCAGCAGAGCACAACTAGCGGCCTCCTACAATGAGCAGTTCTTC	CASRAQLAASYNEQFF
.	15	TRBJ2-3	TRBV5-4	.	TGTGCCAGCAGCTTGGCGGCTAGCATAGCAGATACGCAGTATTTT	CASSLAASIADTQYF
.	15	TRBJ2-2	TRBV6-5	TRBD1	TGTGCCAGCAGAAGGGACAGGGTGAACACCGGGGAGCTGTTTTTT	CASRRDRVNTGELFF
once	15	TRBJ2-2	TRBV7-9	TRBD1	TGTGCCAGCTCGTACGGGACAGCGAACACCGGGGAGCTGTTTTTT	CASSYGTANTGELFF
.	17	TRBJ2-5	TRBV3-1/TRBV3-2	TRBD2	TGTGCCAGCAGCCATAGTACGAGCGGGAGTATACAAGAGACCCAGTACTTC	CASSHSTSGSIQETQYF
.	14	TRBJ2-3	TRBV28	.	TGTGCCAGCAGTTTAACCGGGGGAGGAGATACGCAGTATTTT	CASSLTGGGDTQYF
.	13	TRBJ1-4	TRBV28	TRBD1	TGTGCCACCCAGCGGACAGGGGCTGAAAAACTGTTTTTT	CATQRTGAEKLFF
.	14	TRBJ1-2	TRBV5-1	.	TGCGCCAGCAGCTTGGATGACGGGAACTATGGCTACACCTTC	CASSLDDGNYGYTF
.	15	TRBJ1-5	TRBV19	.	TGTGCCAGTGGTCTGATGGCAAGAGGAAATCAGCCCCAGCATTTT	CASGLMARGNQPQHF
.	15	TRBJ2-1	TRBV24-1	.	TGTGCCACCAGTGATTTGGGCAGCTCCTACAATGAGCAGTTCTTC	CATSDLGSSYNEQFF
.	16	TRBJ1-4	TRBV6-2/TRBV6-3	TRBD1	TGTGCCAGCAGTTACGCTTACGGGACAGGGTCTGAAAAACTGTTTTTT	CASSYAYGTGSEKLFF
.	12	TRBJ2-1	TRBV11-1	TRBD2	TGTGCCAGCAGCCCCGGACTAGGCGCTCGGTTCTTC	CASSPGLGARFF
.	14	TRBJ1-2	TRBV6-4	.	TGTGCCAGCACCCCCGAGGCGGGAAACTATGGCTACACCTTC	CASTPEAGNYGYTF
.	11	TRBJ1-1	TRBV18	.	TGTGCCAGCTCCGGGAACACTGAAGCTTTCTTT	CASSGNTEAFF
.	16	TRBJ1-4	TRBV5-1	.	TGCGCCAGCAGCGACGGGACTTCGGGCAAGGGTGAAAAACTGTTTTTT	CASSDGTSGKGEKLFF
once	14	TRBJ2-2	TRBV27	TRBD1	TGTGCCACCCAGCCGTCCAGGGGGCCCGGGGAGCTGTTTTTT	CATQPSRGPGELFF
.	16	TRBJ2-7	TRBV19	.	TGTGCCAGTAGTATAGCGGTTAGCGGTCCCTCTTACGAGCAGTACTTC	CASSIAVSGPSYEQYF
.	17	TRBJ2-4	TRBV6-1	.	TGTGCCAGCAGTGAGCGCAGGGGAGGGGTAGCCAAAAACATTCAGTACTTC	CASSERRGGVAKNIQYF
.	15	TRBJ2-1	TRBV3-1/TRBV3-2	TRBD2	TGTGCCAGCAGCCAAGGAGCGGGAAACTACAATGAGCAGTTCTTC	CASSQGAGNYNEQFF
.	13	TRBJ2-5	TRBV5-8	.	TGTGCCAGCAGCTTGGTGGGAGAAGAGACCCAGTACTTC	CASSLVGEETQYF
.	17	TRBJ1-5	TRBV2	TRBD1	TGTGCCAGCAGTGAAGGGTGGGGGACAGGGGGGAATCAGCCCCAGCATTTT	CASSEGWGTGGNQPQHF
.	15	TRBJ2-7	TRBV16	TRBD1	TGTGCCAGCAGCCAACTGGGACAGGCGGAGGACGAGCAGTACTTC	CASSQLGQAEDEQYF
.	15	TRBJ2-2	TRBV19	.	TGTGCCAGTAGTATCAGGGGCCGAAACACCGGGGAGCTGTTTTTT	CASSIRGRNTGELFF
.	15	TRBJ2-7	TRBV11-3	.	TGTGCCAGCAGCCAGGGGTCAGGGGGGACGTACGAGCAGTACTTC	CASSQGSGGTYEQYF
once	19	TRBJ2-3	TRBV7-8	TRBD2	TGTGCCAGCAGCCTAGAAGGGAGGGGGCTAGCGGGACTGGCAGATACGCAGTATTTT	CASSLEGRGLAGLADTQYF
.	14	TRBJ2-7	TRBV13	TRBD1	TGTGCCAGCAGCTTGGGACAGGGTGGCTACGAGCAGTACTTC	CASSLGQGGYEQYF
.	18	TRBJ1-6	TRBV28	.	TGTGCCAGCAGTCTAGGGACACCTCAGAGCTCCTATAATTCACCCCTCCACTTT	CASSLGTPQSSYNSPLHF
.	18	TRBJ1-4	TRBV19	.	TGTGCCAGTACCCAACCCGGGACACAAGATGCAACTAATGAAAAACTGTTTTTT	CASTQPGTQDATNEKLFF
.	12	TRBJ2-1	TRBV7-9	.	TGTGCCAGCAGTTCGACAGAGAATGAGCAGTTCTTC	CASSSTENEQFF
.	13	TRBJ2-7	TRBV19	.	TGTGCCAGTAGTAGGAGTCCCGACTACGAGCAGTACTTC	CASSRSPDYEQYF
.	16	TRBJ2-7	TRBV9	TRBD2	TGTGCCAGCAGCCCGTGGACTAGCGGGACCTCCTACGAGCAGTACTTC	CASSPWTSGTSYEQYF
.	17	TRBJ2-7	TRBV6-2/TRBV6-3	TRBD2	TGTGCCAGCAGTTACCTTCCCTGGGACTACATTCCGGGAGGGCAGTACTTC	CASSYLPWDYIPGGQYF
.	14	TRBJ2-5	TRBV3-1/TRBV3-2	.	TGTGCCAGCAGTGGAAACACGGGCCGGGGGACCCAGTACTTC	CASSGNTGRGTQYF
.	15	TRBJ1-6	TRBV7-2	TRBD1	TGTGCCAGCAGCTCTAGCGACAGGGTTCGGTCACCCCTCCACTTT	CASSSSDRVRSPLHF
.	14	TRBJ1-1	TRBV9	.	TGTGCCAGCAGCCCCAGAGTTGAGGACACTGAAGCTTTCTTT	CASSPRVEDTEAFF
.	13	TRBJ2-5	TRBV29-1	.	TGCAGCGTATCGTGGGGCCTCCAAGAGACCCAGTACTTC	CSVSWGLQETQYF